This is a list of T cell receptor beta chains from one sample in a study of T cell responses to AZD1222 COVID-19 vaccine. The assay was immunoSEQ multiplex PCR, and TCRdb's table has in-frame clones only and misses some. The sample includes more than 110,000 clones, about 94% of them seen just once. This specimen consisted of peripheral blood, obtained on day 0 of AZD1222 vaccination. The receptors come from an adult in good health. Each CDR3 is given with its conserved first and last residue. A D gene is named only where the DNA matches it firmly. Only part of the rows carry a size: once, few, many, or a class if the clone is expanded.

TRBD1,TRBV11-2,once,TRBJ2-1,CASSSNRGHNEQFF,TGTGCCAGCAGCTCCAACAGGGGTCACAATGAGCAGTTCTTC
.,TRBV6-5,.,TRBJ2-7,CASIRDHEQYF,TGTGCCAGCATCCGGGACCACGAGCAGTACTTC
.,TRBV9,.,TRBJ1-2,CASSPSAMPTYGYTF,TGTGCCAGCAGCCCTTCAGCGATGCCGACTTATGGCTACACCTTC
.,TRBV4-3,.,TRBJ2-1,CASSQGEVGAGANEQFF,TGCGCCAGCAGCCAAGGGGAAGTAGGGGCCGGAGCCAATGAGCAGTTCTTC
.,TRBV14,.,TRBJ1-2,CASSLRDGYNYGYTF,TGTGCCAGCAGCCTAAGGGACGGATATAACTATGGCTACACCTTC
.,TRBV6-5,.,TRBJ1-1,CASSYLQGRETEAFF,TGTGCCAGCAGTTATCTACAGGGTAGGGAGACTGAAGCTTTCTTT
TRBD1,TRBV30,once,TRBJ2-2,CAWSRDSFTGELFF,TGTGCCTGGAGCCGGGACAGCTTCACCGGGGAGCTGTTTTTT
TRBD1,TRBV5-1,.,TRBJ1-4,CASRYRGAHNEKLFF,TGCGCCAGCAGATACAGGGGGGCTCACAATGAAAAACTGTTTTTT
.,TRBV5-1,.,TRBJ1-1,CASSARTEGGEAFF,TGCGCCAGCAGCGCCAGGACAGAGGGAGGGGAAGCTTTCTTT
.,TRBV5-1,.,TRBJ2-7,CASSLESWKDEQYF,TGCGCCAGCAGCTTGGAAAGCTGGAAGGACGAGCAGTACTTC
.,TRBV5-1,.,TRBJ2-2,CASSLRQANTGELFF,TGCGCCAGCAGCTTAAGGCAAGCGAACACCGGGGAGCTGTTTTTT
.,TRBV19,.,TRBJ2-7,CASSITGTGEQYF,TGTGCCAGTAGTATAACAGGGACGGGGGAGCAGTACTTC
.,TRBV3-1/TRBV3-2,.,TRBJ2-7,CASSQVGPLYEQYF,TGTGCCAGCAGCCAGGTGGGCCCCCTCTACGAGCAGTACTTC